This TCR beta chain is from a study of shared clonotypes between healthy human individuals. In regard to this clone: Antigen specificity is unknown.

This CDR3 contains 15 residues. CDR1 and CDR2 (germline): KGHSH, LQKENI. V lost 6 bases, J lost 4 bases, and 18 bases lay in between. Some clones are missing from TCRdb's copy, which holds only in-frame ones; the method was immunoSEQ multiplex PCR. This table holds approximately 2.4 million clones, nearly 97% found once. The study's findings and limits: A small donor pool kept down the genetic and exposure-history diversity that was represented.

This clonotype originated in a man aged 18 to 29 in good health. V is TRBV18 and J is TRBJ2-5; perhaps TRBD1 as D (6 bases). Sample: naive CD4+ T cells sorted from blood. The subset is: CD45RA+ positively selected. CDR3 residues: CASSSSQGFVETQYF. The CDR3 DNA is TGTGCCAGCTCGTCCTCACAGGGTTTCGTAGAGACCCAGTACTTC.